A single sample gave rise to the 17 T cell receptor beta chains below, sequenced in a study of somatic mutations in cytotoxic T cells in rheumatoid arthritis. Libraries were prepared by immunoSEQ multiplex PCR; TCRdb keeps only in-frame clonotypes and omits some of them. The repertoire holds roughly 5,000 clones, with around 73% as singletons. Sequencing input: CD8+ T cells sorted from blood. The source of these receptors is an adult with rheumatoid arthritis.

V usage is TRBV6-1 and J usage is TRBJ2-3, with D possibly being TRBD1 (5 bases). Trimming cost V 3 bases and J 4 bases, with 14 bases left between them. The CDR3 consists of 15 residues. Germline values: CDR1 MNHNS, CDR2 SASEGT. The CDR3: CASSDIEQGSDTQYF. CDR3 coding DNA: TGTGCCAGCAGTGATATTGAGCAGGGATCAGATACGCAGTATTTT.

The genes are TRBV5-6 and TRBJ2-3; D gene uncertain. The CDR3 totals 15 residues. The germline V gene encodes CDR1 SGHDT and CDR2 YYEEEE. Trimming left V 1 base short and J 2 bases short, with 11 bases between. The CDR3 sequence: CASSLSPIATDTQYF. The CDR3 DNA reads TGTGCCAGCAGCTTGAGTCCCATTGCCACAGATACGCAGTATTTT.

The chain employs TRBV5-3 and TRBJ1-5; 7 bases map to TRBD1. TRBV5-3 is placed among ORFs of uncertain function. V gave up 4 bases and J gave up 3 bases; unmatched junction bases: 10. This CDR3 has 16 residues. The CDR3 DNA sequence: TGTGCCAGAAGCGCGAAAGGGACAGACCTCAATCAGCCCCAGCATTTT. Translation gives CARSAKGTDLNQPQHF.

V is TRBV30 and J is TRBJ1-2; D not resolved. The CDR3 has 10 amino acids. V was trimmed by 6 bases and J by 8 bases, leaving 10 bases between them. Per germline, CDR1 GTSNPN and CDR2 SVGIG (reference sequence). This CDR3 reads CACTCLGYTF. CDR3 DNA sequence: TGTGCCTGTACGTGCTTGGGCTACACCTTC.

V is TRBV5-1 and J is TRBJ2-2, with 7 nucleotides matching TRBD1. The J segment lost 2 bases and the V segment lost 0 bases, leaving 13 bases of the junction unmatched. Germline loops: CDR1 SGHRS, CDR2 YFSETQ. This CDR3 has 19 amino acids. The CDR3 is CASSLVVGQRFTNTGELFF. In DNA, the CDR3 is TGCGCCAGCAGCTTGGTAGTGGGACAGCGATTTACTAACACCGGGGAGCTGTTTTTT.

This rearrangement joins TRBV9 to TRBJ2-7; D remains ambiguous. The CDR3 spans 17 residues. V was pared by 4 bases and J by 0 bases, with 20 bases between. The germline CDR1 and CDR2 sequences are SGDLS and YYNGEE. The CDR3: CASSPEAVTPDSYEQYF. CDR3 nucleotides: TGTGCCAGCAGCCCGGAAGCCGTGACACCAGACTCCTACGAGCAGTACTTC.

The chain couples TRBV5-1 to TRBJ2-3; 7 bases map to TRBD1. V dropped 7 bases and J dropped 11; count of bases not matched to a gene: 10. This CDR3 region has 12 residues. Germline V gene lookup returns CDR1 SGHRS and CDR2 YFSETQ. The CDR3: CASRPQGVRQYF. The CDR3 nucleotides are TGCGCCAGCCGCCCCCAGGGGGTTAGGCAGTATTTT.

The V and J genes are TRBV12-5 and TRBJ2-3; a possible D gene is TRBD1 (6 bases). Deletions cut 5 bases from V and 1 base from J, with 13 bases between. CDR3 size: 15 residues. Germline V CDR1 and CDR2: LGHNT, FRNRAP. CDR3 DNA: TGTGCTAGTGGTGGGGGCCTATCAGGCACAGATACGCAGTATTTT. This translates into CASGGGLSGTDTQYF.

The rearrangement links TRBV11-2 to TRBJ2-2; D uncertain. Germline CDR1 and CDR2: SGHAT and FQNNGV. This CDR3 spans 14 amino acids. V was clipped by 5 bases and J by 0 bases, with 7 bases between them. The CDR3 here is CASSPGPNTGELFF. Written as DNA, the CDR3 is TGTGCCAGCAGCCCAGGACCGAACACCGGGGAGCTGTTTTTT.

The rearrangement uses TRBV10-3 and TRBJ1-1; TRBD1 matches 7 bases. Germline assignment: CDR1 ENHRY and CDR2 SYGVKD. The CDR3 covers 13 residues. J was trimmed by 4 bases and V by 9 bases; bases with no gene match: 8. For the CDR3, the DNA is TGTGCCATTTACGGGGACAGCGGCACTGAAGCTTTCTTT. It encodes CAIYGDSGTEAFF.

V and J are TRBV5-1 and TRBJ1-2; the D is unclear. Deletions cut 0 bases from V and 4 bases from J, with 10 bases between. This CDR3 region has 14 residues. The V gene's germline CDR1 is SGHRS and CDR2 YFSETQ. The CDR3 is CASSLVFFLYGYTF. The DNA for the CDR3 is TGCGCCAGCAGCTTGGTCTTTTTTCTCTATGGCTACACCTTC.

A single count supports this clone. The gene calls are TRBV4-1 and TRBJ2-5; D uncertain. This CDR3 comprises 14 residues. The germline CDR1 and CDR2 sequences are MGHRA and YSYEKL. Trimming removed 0 bases at V and 1 base at J, with 6 bases between. Written as DNA, the CDR3 is TGCGCCAGCAGCCAAGATCCGGCCCAAGAGACCCAGTACTTC. Translated: CASSQDPAQETQYF.

J is TRBJ2-7 and V is TRBV5-1; possible D gene TRBD1, 6 bases. This CDR3 has 14 amino acids. With 7 bases removed from V and 3 bases from J, the gap between germline ends came to 17 bases. Germline V gene lookup returns CDR1 SGHRS and CDR2 YFSETQ. The CDR3 nucleotides are TGCGCCAGCTCCCCCTTCGGGACAAGCTACGAGCAGTACTTC. Translating gives CASSPFGTSYEQYF.

The V and J genes are TRBV11-1 and TRBJ2-5; no firm D call. The CDR3 covers 12 residues. V was pared by 4 bases and J by 5 bases, with 8 bases between. Germline V gene data show CDR1 as SGHAT and CDR2 as FQDESV (reference sequence). CDR3 residues: CASSSWAETQYF. The CDR3 bases are TGTGCCAGCAGCTCCTGGGCCGAGACCCAGTACTTC.

In regard to this clone: The junction and the germline gene differ at one end; a read error may be behind it. The V call is TRBV11-2, the J call TRBJ2-7, with TRBD2 as a possible D gene (5 bases). Germline assignment: CDR1 SGHAT and CDR2 FQNNGV. The length of the CDR3 is 15 residues. The CDR3 DNA reads as TGCGCCAGCAGCCAAGATACCGGGATATGGGACGAGCAGTACTTC. It translates to CASSQDTGIWDEQYF.

The genes are TRBV11-3 and TRBJ2-7; 9 bases map to TRBD2. The CDR3 has 18 amino acids. J lost 2 bases, V lost 1 base, and 12 bases had no gene match. Germline lookup yields CDR1 SGHNT and CDR2 YENEEA. CDR3 nucleotide sequence: TGTGCCAGCAGCTTAGTTGCGGCGAGCGGGGGGTCCACCTACGAGCAGTACTTC. It is translated as CASSLVAASGGSTYEQYF.

This clone was counted a few times. The V gene is TRBV19, the J gene TRBJ2-7; D uncertain. CDR1 and CDR2 (germline): LNHDA, SQIVND (reference sequence). Trimming took 3 bases from V and 1 from J, leaving 10 bases between them. The CDR3 totals 14 residues. The CDR3 region is CASSIIGQSYEQYF. The CDR3 region has the DNA TGTGCCAGTAGTATTATCGGGCAGTCCTACGAGCAGTACTTC.